This T cell receptor beta chain comes out of a study of cytomegalovirus exposure and HLA in healthy donors. V gave up 8 bases and J gave up 4 bases; unmatched junction bases: 9. The CDR3 totals 15 residues. CDR1 and CDR2 (germline): SNHLY, FYNNEI. The PCR contained 60 Vbeta and 13 Jbeta primers. TCRdb keeps only in-frame clones here, not all; method: immunoSEQ multiplex PCR. The sample lists 93,000 or so clones, approximately 72% occurring once. The sample consisted of PBMCs. The origin of this receptor is a woman aged 45-60 years in good health and CMV-seronegative. This rearrangement joins TRBV2 to TRBJ1-5, with 9 bases fitting TRBD1. The CDR3 protein is CASHAGTGSNQPQHF. The CDR3 coding sequence is TGTGCCAGCCACGCCGGGACAGGGAGTAATCAGCCCCAGCATTTT.